This TCR beta chain was recovered during a study of Ad26.COV2.S vaccination and SARS-CoV-2 variants. Across the study: Donor had been placed in the Ad26.COV2.S arm of the COV1001 trial. Intramuscularly, Ad26.COV2.S was given either once or twice, 56 days apart. The study's findings and limits: The authors reported substantial breadth in spike-specific CD8+ and CD4+ T cell responses after vaccination.

Method: immunoSEQ multiplex PCR; TCRdb's copy keeps in-frame clones and lacks some. The sample has 440,000 or so clones, about 90% seen once. In regard to this clone: The antigen remains undetermined.

V shed 10 bases and J shed 3 bases, with 13 bases lying between them. Germline assignment: CDR1 LNHDA and CDR2 SQIVND (reference sequence). This CDR3 region has 14 residues. Noted treatment: some 20 received Ad26.COV2.S at low or high dose, single or two shots; about five received placebo; per-sample allocation not given. Collection of samples fell on day 63 after the first vaccine or placebo injection. This vaccine is an Ad26 vector that expresses the Wuhan-strain SARS-CoV-2 spike. The chain employs TRBV19 and TRBJ2-6, with a tentative D call TRBD2 (6 bases). The TCR was taken from a person between 18 and 65 years old who received the Ad26.COV2.S COVID-19 vaccine or a placebo. The specimen comprised peripheral blood, sampled in a trial of Ad26.COV2.S vaccine versus placebo. The CDR3: CATQRGFGANVLTF. CDR3 nucleotide sequence: TGTGCCACCCAACGGGGGTTTGGGGCCAACGTCCTGACTTTC.